Below are 8 T cell receptor beta chains sequenced from a single sample in a study of T cell repertoires in ileal Crohn's disease. The protocol was immunoSEQ multiplex PCR, while the TCRdb copy is restricted to in-frame clones and leaves out a portion. The table lists thousands of clones, 81% of them singletons, with 4.5% to 5.5% in the top ten. Sequenced input: ileal tissue. The receptors originated from an adult with Crohn's disease.

The CDR3 region has the DNA TGTGCCACGACAGGGGTGTTAGGCGGGAGCTCCTACGAGCAGTACTTC. Protein sequence: CATTGVLGGSSYEQYF. The J gene is TRBJ2-7, the V gene TRBV10-3; possibly TRBD1 for D (8 bases). CDR3 length equals 16 residues. The V end lost 10 bases, the J end lost 0 bases, and 22 bases lay between the germline ends. Germline loops: CDR1 ENHRY, CDR2 SYGVKD.

This chain joins TRBV11-2 and TRBJ2-1; D is possibly TRBD1 (5 bases). Trimming shortened V by 3 bases and J by 15 bases, and 24 bases separated the two germline ends. This CDR3 has 15 amino acids. Germline CDR1 reads SGHAT; CDR2 reads FQNNGV. CDR3 in DNA: TGTGCCAGCAGCTTTCCCCCTTTAGGGGTGGGATCATTGTTCTTC. It yields the protein CASSFPPLGVGSLFF.

The chain couples TRBV14 to TRBJ2-5; 7 bases line up with TRBD1. Germline lookup yields CDR1 SGHDN and CDR2 FVKESK. V lost 2 bases, J lost 0 bases, and 3 bases stayed unmatched. The CDR3 length is 15 residues. The CDR3: CASSQLTGYQETQYF. CDR3 sequence (DNA): TGTGCCAGCAGCCAATTGACAGGGTACCAAGAGACCCAGTACTTC.

In DNA form, the CDR3 reads TGTGCCAGCTCTCTGCGGGAGGGCTACGAGCAGTACTTC. This gives the protein CASSLREGYEQYF. The V call is TRBV18, the J call TRBJ2-7, with 9 positions matching TRBD2. This CDR3 has 13 residues. Germline V lookup: CDR1 KGHSH, CDR2 LQKENI. J gave up 3 bases and V 6 bases, and 3 bases lay outside the gene matches.

The chain couples TRBV7-9 to TRBJ2-5, with D hard to call. V was clipped by 4 bases and J by 0 bases, with 12 bases between them. This CDR3 contains 15 residues. Germline CDR1 reads SEHNR; CDR2 reads FQNEAQ (reference sequence). The CDR3 nucleotides are TGTGCCAGCAGCTCTCCAAACAATAACCAAGAGACCCAGTACTTC. Translation gives CASSSPNNNQETQYF.

The chain is built from TRBV5-4 and TRBJ2-7, with D possibly being TRBD1 (6 bases). Germline lookup yields CDR1 SGHNT and CDR2 YYREEE (reference sequence). The CDR3 extends over 14 amino acids. The V gene lost 2 bases and the J gene lost 3 bases, with 12 bases spanning the gap. CDR3 DNA sequence: TGTGCCAGCAGCTTAGGGAGACAGGTCTACGAGCAGTACTTC. It translates to CASSLGRQVYEQYF.

The gene calls are TRBV30 and TRBJ2-1; D is perhaps TRBD2 (5 bases). CDR1 GTSNPN and CDR2 SVGIG come from the germline V gene (reference sequence). Between the trimmed V and J ends, which lost 5 bases and 9 bases, there was a span of 23 bases. The CDR3 has 15 amino acids. CDR3 sequence reads: CAWGPLAGRSPEQFF. In DNA form, the CDR3 reads TGTGCCTGGGGTCCCCTGGCGGGCCGGAGCCCTGAGCAGTTCTTC.

The rearrangement joins TRBV5-1 to TRBJ1-1; a weak D match, TRBD1 (5 bases). CDR1 and CDR2 (germline): SGHRS, YFSETQ. Trimming left V 4 bases short and J 4 bases short, with 11 bases between. This CDR3 has 13 amino acids. CDR3 sequence reads: CASSNRGSTEAFF. CDR3 sequence (DNA): TGCGCCAGCAGCAATCGGGGGTCCACTGAAGCTTTCTTT.